Here is one T cell receptor beta chain with its context. These data come from a study of blood T cell repertoires in COVID-19. Study overall: The analysed material was cDNA or gDNA that came from T cells, B-cell-depleted T cells, or PBMCs.

The junction had 15 bases not matched to a gene; V was cut back by 4 bases and J by 4 bases. Germline CDR1 SNHLY, CDR2 FYNNEI. This CDR3 has 18 amino acids. In the source study's methods: It was from reference gene primer amplification that nucleated cell counts were estimated. Profiled with immunoSEQ multiplex PCR; TCRdb holds only in-frame clones, not every one. V, J and clone size are those of that table, while D and trimming were read from the DNA. The table shows under 350,000 clones, with approximately 90% occurring only once. J is TRBJ1-5 and V is TRBV2; 8 nucleotides match TRBD1. Sequenced sample: peripheral blood. The receptor comes from a man between 35 and 55 years old with acute or convalescent COVID-19. Here the CDR3 reads CASSVGQGAIAGNQPQHF. For the CDR3, the DNA is TGTGCCAGCAGTGTGGGGCAGGGGGCAATCGCGGGTAATCAGCCCCAGCATTTT.